The 17 T cell receptor beta chains presented below share a single source sample, sequenced in a study of blood T cell repertoires in COVID-19. The method was immunoSEQ multiplex PCR; TCRdb's version includes in-frame clones alone and lacks a portion of them. In the table there are a few hundred thousand clones, approximately 88% of which are singletons. The specimen was PBMCs or T cells enriched from blood (not recorded which). These receptors all come from a man aged 30-40 years who had recovered from COVID-19.

V is TRBV18 and J is TRBJ1-1, with unresolved D. The CDR3 contains 15 residues. Germline V gene lookup returns CDR1 KGHSH and CDR2 LQKENI. The V gene lost 2 bases and the J gene lost 7 bases, with 17 bases spanning the gap. Here the CDR3 DNA reads TGTGCCAGCTCACCATCGGAAGTGCGCGGGAATGAAGCTTTCTTT. Translation: CASSPSEVRGNEAFF.

J is TRBJ2-7 and V is TRBV2, with 12 nucleotides matching TRBD1. CDR1 is SNHLY and CDR2 is FYNNEI in the germline V gene. There are 18 residues in the CDR3. The V and J ends lost 4 bases and 3 bases, in that order; junction bases with no gene match: 13. This CDR3 is CASSVRDRGRKKGYEQYF. The DNA of the CDR3 is TGTGCCAGCAGTGTCCGGGACAGGGGGCGGAAAAAGGGCTACGAGCAGTACTTC. The full variable domain, with the rest looked up from reference TRBV2 and TRBJ2-7, is EPEVTQTPSHQVTQMGQEVILRCVPISNHLYFYWYRQILGQKVEFLVSFYNNEISEKSEIFDDQFSVERPDGSNFTLKIRSTKLEDSAMYFCASSVRDRGRKKGYEQYFGPGTRLTVT.

The V call is TRBV7-9, the J call TRBJ2-1; 8 bases fit TRBD1. Germline CDR1 and CDR2: SEHNR and FQNEAQ (reference sequence). CDR3 length: 15 amino acids. The V gene end was trimmed by 0 bases and the J gene end by 5 bases; junction bases not matched to a gene: 3. The CDR3 here is CASSLARTGHNEQFF. The CDR3 DNA follows: TGTGCCAGCAGCTTAGCACGGACAGGGCACAATGAGCAGTTCTTC.

This chain uses TRBV15 with TRBJ1-4, with 7 bases that match TRBD1. Germline V gene sequence: CDR1 LNHNV, CDR2 YYDKDF (reference sequence). This CDR3 spans 16 amino acids. Trimming cost V 0 bases and J 3 bases; bases outside gene matches: 4. The CDR3 bases are TGTGCCACCAGCAGAGATAACAGGGGAGCTAATGAAAAACTGTTTTTT. This encodes CATSRDNRGANEKLFF. The full variable domain, its missing parts supplied by reference TRBV15 and TRBJ1-4, is DAMVIQNPRYQVTQFGKPVTLSCSQTLNHNVMYWYQQKSSQAPKLLFHYYDKDFNNEADTPDNFQSRRPNTSFCFLDIRSPGLGDTAMYLCATSRDNRGANEKLFFGSGTQLSVL.

The chain couples TRBV6-5 to TRBJ2-2; D is ambiguous. The CDR3 length is 15 residues. Germline CDR1 reads MNHEY; CDR2 reads SVGAGI. Trimming stripped 5 bases from V and 7 bases from J, with 17 bases between. CDR3 sequence reads: CASSISLGPGGELFF. The CDR3 DNA is TGTGCCAGCAGTATCTCTCTAGGCCCCGGCGGGGAGCTGTTTTTT.

CDR3 DNA sequence: TGTGCCAGCAGCTTGGGACAGGCCTCCTACGAGCAGTACTTC. It yields the protein CASSLGQASYEQYF. The chain combines TRBV5-4 with TRBJ2-7; tentatively, D is TRBD1 (6 bases). Between the trimmed V and J ends, which lost 0 bases and 0 bases, there was a span of 7 bases. Germline assignment: CDR1 SGHNT and CDR2 YYREEE (reference sequence). The CDR3 runs to 14 residues.

The gene calls are TRBV6-5 and TRBJ2-5; 7 nucleotides match TRBD1. The CDR3 has 13 residues. Germline CDR1 is MNHEY and CDR2 is SVGAGI. The J segment lost 0 bases and the V segment lost 7 bases, leaving 2 bases of the junction unmatched. The CDR3 protein is CASTGQDQETQYF. The CDR3 DNA follows: TGTGCCAGCACCGGACAGGACCAAGAGACCCAGTACTTC.

The chain carries TRBV19 and TRBJ2-7; 9 nucleotides agree with TRBD1. CDR1 and CDR2 from the germline V gene are LNHDA and SQIVND (reference sequence). CDR3 length: 15 amino acids. J gave up 0 bases and V 6 bases, and 6 bases lay outside the gene matches. This CDR3 reads CASRMTGGSSYEQYF. As DNA, the CDR3 is TGTGCCAGTAGGATGACAGGGGGAAGCTCCTACGAGCAGTACTTC.

The chain joins TRBV10-2 to TRBJ1-2; D not resolved. The length of the CDR3 is 13 residues. Per germline, CDR1 WSHSY and CDR2 SAAADI. V was pared by 2 bases and J by 1 base, with 5 bases between. The DNA for the CDR3 is TGCGCCAGCAGTGAGGGCGGTAACTATGGCTACACCTTC. Translation gives CASSEGGNYGYTF.

Only a few counts were recorded for this clone. The V and J genes are TRBV7-9 and TRBJ2-7; perhaps TRBD2 as D (5 bases). Per germline, CDR1 SEHNR and CDR2 FQNEAQ (reference sequence). CDR3 size: 14 residues. Trimming left V 1 base short and J 0 bases short, with 7 bases between. The CDR3 region has the DNA TGTGCCAGCAGCTTAGTCGGGGACTCCTACGAGCAGTACTTC. Translation gives CASSLVGDSYEQYF.

The chain couples TRBV29-1 to TRBJ2-3; possible D gene TRBD2, 7 bases. The V end was cut by 4 bases, the J end by 6 bases, with 14 bases between. CDR3 length equals 13 residues. Germline V gene sequence: CDR1 SQVTM, CDR2 ANQGSEA. The CDR3 bases are TGCAGCGTTGGGGGCGGGGGCATGGATACGCAGTATTTT. Translated, it gives CSVGGGGMDTQYF.

The rearrangement links TRBV18 to TRBJ2-1, with a weak D call TRBD1 (6 bases). Trimming removed 5 bases at V and 9 bases at J, with 11 bases between. Germline CDR1 is KGHSH and CDR2 is LQKENI. This CDR3 has 12 amino acids. The DNA for the CDR3 is TGTGCCAGCTCAGTTGGACAGTCTGAGCAGTTCTTC. It is translated as CASSVGQSEQFF.

The chain is built from TRBV11-2 and TRBJ2-2; the D gene is possibly TRBD1 (6 bases). The CDR3 runs 14 residues. Trimming stripped 2 bases from V and 7 bases from J, with 11 bases between. Germline values: CDR1 SGHAT, CDR2 FQNNGV. Here the CDR3 reads CASSLLRDNGELFF. The CDR3, as DNA: TGTGCCAGCAGCTTATTGAGGGACAACGGGGAGCTGTTTTTT.

The CDR3 loop reads CASSKVVAGDNSNQPQHF. The CDR3, as DNA: TGTGCCAGCAGCAAAGTTGTTGCAGGGGACAATAGCAATCAGCCCCAGCATTTT. J is TRBJ1-5 and V is TRBV21-1; the table's D gene call, TRBD1, was not cross checked with the DNA. TRBV21-1 is a recognized pseudogene. CDR3 length: 18 residues.

This chain uses TRBV19 with TRBJ2-2; 8 bases fit TRBD1. The CDR3 has 14 residues. V was pared by 6 bases and J by 1 base, with 1 base of the junction left unmatched. In germline, CDR1 is LNHDA, CDR2 SQIVND (reference sequence). The CDR3 sequence is CASRGTGNTGELFF. CDR3 coding DNA: TGTGCCAGTAGAGGGACAGGGAACACCGGGGAGCTGTTTTTT.

DNA for the CDR3: TGTGCCAGCAGCCAAGACGGCGGAAGACGCACCTTCTCTGGAAACACCATATATTTT. Translated, it gives CASSQDGGRRTFSGNTIYF. This sequence joins TRBV3-1 (or the pseudogene TRBV3-2) and TRBJ1-3, with no clear D. From germline, CDR1 is LGHDT and CDR2 YNNKEL (reference sequence). This CDR3 is 19 amino acids long. The V end lost 0 bases, the J end lost 0 bases, and 18 bases lay between the germline ends.

With regard to this clone: Additional DNA sequences in this sample encode the identical CDR3. V usage is TRBV18 and J usage is TRBJ2-5, with D perhaps TRBD1 (7 bases). V was shortened by 3 bases and J by 1 base, with 12 bases between the two germline ends. Germline V gene data show CDR1 as KGHSH and CDR2 as LQKENI. The CDR3 consists of 15 residues. The CDR3: CASSPGQGGQETQYF. Here the CDR3 DNA reads TGTGCCAGCTCACCCGGGCAGGGGGGCCAAGAGACCCAGTACTTC.